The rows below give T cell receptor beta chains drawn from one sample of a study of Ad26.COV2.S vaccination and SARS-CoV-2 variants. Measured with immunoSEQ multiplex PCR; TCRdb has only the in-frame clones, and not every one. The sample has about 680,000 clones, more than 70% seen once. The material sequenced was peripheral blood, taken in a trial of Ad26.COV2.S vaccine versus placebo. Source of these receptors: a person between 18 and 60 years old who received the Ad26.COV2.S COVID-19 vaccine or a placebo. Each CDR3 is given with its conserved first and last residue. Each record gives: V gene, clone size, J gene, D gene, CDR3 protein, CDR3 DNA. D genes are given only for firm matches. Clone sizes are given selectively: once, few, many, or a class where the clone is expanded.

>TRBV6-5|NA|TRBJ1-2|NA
CASSSREGAGYTF
TGTGCCAGCAGCTCTAGGGAGGGCGCTGGCTACACCTTC
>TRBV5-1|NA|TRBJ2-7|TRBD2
CASSLGLAEIYEQYF
TGCGCCAGCAGCCTAGGACTAGCGGAGATCTACGAGCAGTACTTC
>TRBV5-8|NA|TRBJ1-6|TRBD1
CASSRGQEPSYNSPLHF
TGTGCCAGCAGCCGTGGACAGGAGCCCTCCTATAATTCACCCCTCCACTTT
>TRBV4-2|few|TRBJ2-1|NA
CASSQDPPYRADSYNEQFF
TGTGCCAGCAGCCAAGATCCCCCCTACAGGGCCGACTCCTACAATGAGCAGTTCTTC
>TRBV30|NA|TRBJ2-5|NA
CAWTQTGAVETQYF
TGTGCCTGGACCCAAACCGGGGCCGTGGAGACCCAGTACTTC
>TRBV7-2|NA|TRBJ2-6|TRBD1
CASRLSTGVPSGANVLTF
TGTGCCAGCAGGCTTTCGACAGGGGTCCCATCTGGGGCCAACGTCCTGACTTTC
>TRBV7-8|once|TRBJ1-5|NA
CASSLGSYSNQPQHF
TGTGCCAGCAGCTTAGGGTCTTATAGCAATCAGCCCCAGCATTTT
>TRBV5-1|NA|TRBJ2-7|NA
CASRERVSYEQYF
TGCGCCAGCAGAGAAAGGGTGTCCTACGAGCAGTACTTC
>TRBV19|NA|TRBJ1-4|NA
CASSKWTPNEKLFF
TGTGCCAGTAGCAAATGGACACCCAATGAAAAACTGTTTTTT
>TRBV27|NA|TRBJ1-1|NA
CASSAVAGGRKAFF
TGTGCCAGCAGTGCGGTCGCCGGGGGTAGAAAAGCTTTCTTT
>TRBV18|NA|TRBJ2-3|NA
CASSPGSRGTDTQYF
TGTGCCAGCTCACCAGGATCTCGGGGGACAGATACGCAGTATTTT
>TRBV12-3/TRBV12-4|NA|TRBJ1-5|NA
CASSLNQPQHF
TGTGCCAGCAGTCTCAATCAGCCCCAGCATTTT
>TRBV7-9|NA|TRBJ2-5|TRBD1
CASRPGQGVLETQYF
TGTGCCAGCAGACCGGGACAGGGAGTTCTAGAGACCCAGTACTTC
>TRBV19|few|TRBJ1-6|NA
CASSMGQMSSYNSPLHF
TGTGCCAGTAGTATGGGGCAGATGAGCTCCTATAATTCACCCCTCCACTTT
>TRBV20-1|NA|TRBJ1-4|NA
CSARGSGELFF
TGCAGTGCTAGAGGAAGCGGTGAGCTGTTTTTT
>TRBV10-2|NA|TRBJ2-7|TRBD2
CASSELGTSGSWEQYF
TGCGCCAGCAGTGAGCTCGGGACTAGCGGGAGTTGGGAGCAGTACTTC
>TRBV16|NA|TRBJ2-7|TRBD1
CASSQRGGHYEQYF
TGTGCCAGCAGCCAAAGAGGGGGCCACTACGAGCAGTACTTC
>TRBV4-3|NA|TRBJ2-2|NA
CASSQAWETGELFF
TGCGCCAGCAGCCAAGCTTGGGAGACCGGGGAGCTGTTTTTT
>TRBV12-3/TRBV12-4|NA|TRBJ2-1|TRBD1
CASSRGQGNEQFF
TGTGCCAGCAGCCGCGGACAGGGCAATGAGCAGTTCTTC
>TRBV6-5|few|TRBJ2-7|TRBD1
CASSYGDSSYEQYF
TGTGCCAGCAGTTACGGGGACAGCTCCTACGAGCAGTACTTC
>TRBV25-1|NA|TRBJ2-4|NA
CASSEAGTSNIQYF
TGTGCCAGCAGTGAAGCAGGGACTTCTAACATTCAGTACTTC
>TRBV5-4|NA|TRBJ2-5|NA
CASSPSSRGIQETQYF
TGTGCCAGCAGCCCCTCCTCACGGGGGATCCAAGAGACCCAGTACTTC
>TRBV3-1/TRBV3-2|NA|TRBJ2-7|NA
CASSHKGGPYEQYF
TGTGCCAGCAGCCATAAGGGGGGCCCGTACGAGCAGTACTTC
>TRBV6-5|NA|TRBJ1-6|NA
CASSANRVRSLHF
TGTGCCAGCAGCGCTAACAGGGTCCGGTCCCTCCACTTT
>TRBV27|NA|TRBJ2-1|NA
CASSSPSLGGDEQFF
TGTGCCAGCAGTTCCCCTTCCCTCGGTGGAGATGAGCAGTTCTTC
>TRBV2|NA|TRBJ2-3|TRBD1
CASEGTGSTDTQYF
TGTGCCAGTGAAGGGACAGGGTCCACAGATACGCAGTATTTT
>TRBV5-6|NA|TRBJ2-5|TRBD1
CASSLFQGAPETQYF
TGTGCCAGCAGCTTGTTCCAGGGGGCGCCGGAGACCCAGTACTTC
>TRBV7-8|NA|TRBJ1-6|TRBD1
CASSLGGGTGVSPLHF
TGTGCCAGCAGCTTAGGTGGCGGGACAGGGGTTTCACCCCTCCACTTT
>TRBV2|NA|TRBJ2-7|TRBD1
CASRGDSPLNEQYF
TGTGCCAGCAGAGGGGACAGTCCTCTTAACGAGCAGTACTTC
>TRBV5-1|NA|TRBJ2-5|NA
CASSLGIGETQYF
TGCGCCAGCAGCTTGGGTATAGGGGAGACCCAGTACTTC
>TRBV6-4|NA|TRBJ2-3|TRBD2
CASSPGLGPPDTQYF
TGTGCCAGCAGTCCGGGACTAGGCCCCCCGGATACGCAGTATTTT
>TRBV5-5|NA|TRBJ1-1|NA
CASSLVRVQTEAFF
TGTGCCAGCAGCTTGGTGCGGGTACAGACTGAAGCTTTCTTT
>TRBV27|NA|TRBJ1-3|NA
CASSLNGLFSGNTIYF
TGTGCCAGCAGTTTAAATGGACTGTTCTCTGGAAACACCATATATTTT
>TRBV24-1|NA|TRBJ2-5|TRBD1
CATSDLHRDRGLGETQYF
TGTGCCACCAGTGACTTACACCGGGACAGGGGATTGGGAGAGACCCAGTACTTC
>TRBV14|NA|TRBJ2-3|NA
CASSQDLWGADTQYF
TGTGCCAGCAGCCAAGATCTTTGGGGAGCAGATACGCAGTATTTT
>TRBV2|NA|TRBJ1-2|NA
CASSARTFGYTF
TGTGCCAGCAGTGCCCGGACTTTTGGCTACACCTTC
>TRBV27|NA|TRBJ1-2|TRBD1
CASSRDRGNYGYTF
TGTGCCAGCAGTCGAGACAGGGGTAACTATGGCTACACCTTC
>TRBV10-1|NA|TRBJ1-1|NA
CASKDTGGGKRNTEAFF
TGCGCCAGCAAGGATACGGGCGGGGGAAAACGGAACACTGAAGCTTTCTTT
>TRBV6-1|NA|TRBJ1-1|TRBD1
CASSEAAQGARDTEAFF
TGTGCCAGCAGTGAAGCGGCACAGGGGGCGAGGGACACTGAAGCTTTCTTT
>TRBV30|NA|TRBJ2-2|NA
CAWSVLGYTGELFF
TGTGCCTGGAGTGTTTTGGGCTACACCGGGGAGCTGTTTTTT
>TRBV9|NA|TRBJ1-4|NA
CASSENGATNEKLFF
TGTGCCAGCAGCGAAAACGGCGCAACTAATGAAAAACTGTTTTTT